These 8 T cell receptor beta chains were all obtained from the same sample, sequenced in a study of beta chain features in type 1 diabetes. Their antigens remain unidentified. Regarding the study as a whole: There was a moderate but significant shortening of TCRB CDR3s in all four CD4+ subsets of Type 1 diabetes patients.

The entirety of the isolated RNA underwent reverse transcription, so expressed TCRB transcripts were sequenced. TCRdb's copy holds only in-frame clones and misses some; the assay was immunoSEQ multiplex PCR. Of some 250,000 clones listed, approximately 11% were seen once; the top ten hold approximately 0.015%. Source material: naive CD4+ T cells from blood. The source is a man aged 25-40 years with type 1 diabetes.

V and J are TRBV4-1 and TRBJ2-5, with D uncertain. Germline CDR1 is MGHRA and CDR2 is YSYEKL. V was shortened by 0 bases and J by 2 bases, with 4 bases between the two germline ends. The CDR3 length is 13 residues. The CDR3 protein is CASSQDRQETQYF. The CDR3 DNA follows: TGCGCCAGCAGCCAAGACAGACAAGAGACCCAGTACTTC.

The rearrangement links TRBV6-5 to TRBJ1-1; D uncertain. CDR3 size: 13 residues. Between the trimmed V and J ends, which lost 6 bases and 1 base, there was a span of 9 bases. Germline loops: CDR1 MNHEY, CDR2 SVGAGI. The CDR3 sequence is CASRSRRNTEAFF. The CDR3 DNA sequence: TGTGCCAGCAGGTCTAGAAGGAACACTGAAGCTTTCTTT.

This clone was picked up a small number of times. The rearrangement uses TRBV5-6 and TRBJ2-5; perhaps TRBD2 as D (5 bases). The CDR3 covers 15 residues. The V end lost 4 bases, the J end lost 0 bases, and 13 bases lay between the germline ends. Germline V gene lookup returns CDR1 SGHDT and CDR2 YYEEEE. DNA of the CDR3: TGTGCCAGCAGCCGAGCGAGCGGAGACCAAGAGACCCAGTACTTC. Its translation is CASSRASGDQETQYF.

The genes are TRBV28 and TRBJ2-7; maybe TRBD2 (6 bases). V was trimmed by 4 bases and J by 3 bases, leaving 13 bases between them. Germline-derived CDR1 and CDR2 are MDHEN and SYDVKM. The CDR3 runs to 14 residues. Written as DNA, the CDR3 is TGTGCCAGCAGTTCCCCGGGCGGGATCTACGAGCAGTACTTC. Amino acids: CASSSPGGIYEQYF. The whole variable domain, filled in from reference TRBV28 and TRBJ2-7, reads DVKVTQSSRYLVKRTGEKVFLECVQDMDHENMFWYRQDPGLGLRLIYFSYDVKMKEKGDIPEGYSVSREKKERFSLILESASTNQTSMYLCASSSPGGIYEQYFGPGTRLTVT.

The chain couples TRBV19 to TRBJ1-5, with a weak D call TRBD1 (5 bases). The CDR3 consists of 13 residues. Germline V gene sequence: CDR1 LNHDA, CDR2 SQIVND (reference sequence). The V gene lost 7 bases and the J gene lost 0 bases, with 7 bases spanning the gap. CDR3 amino acids: CASTQGSNQPQHF. The CDR3 DNA reads TGTGCCAGTACGCAGGGTAGCAATCAGCCCCAGCATTTT.

This clone was detected a few times. This chain uses TRBV7-2 with TRBJ2-1; TRBD1 might be the D (6 bases). Germline loops: CDR1 SGHTA, CDR2 FQGNSA. The CDR3 loop spans 14 amino acids. V shed 3 bases and J shed 4 bases, with 10 bases lying between them. Written as DNA, the CDR3 is TGTGCCAGCAGCTTCTCCCAGGGGTACAATGAGCAGTTCTTC. Encoded protein: CASSFSQGYNEQFF.

This clone turned up a few times. The rearrangement joins TRBV6-5 to TRBJ2-7; 7 bases map to TRBD2. CDR1 is MNHEY and CDR2 is SVGAGI in the germline V gene. The CDR3 is 15 residues long. Germline trimming cut 2 bases from V and 1 base from J; bases unmatched to any gene: 5. CDR3 DNA: TGTGCCAGCAGTTACGGGGGGGTCCCGTCCTACGAGCAGTACTTC. It translates to CASSYGGVPSYEQYF.

This clone was recorded a few times. This chain connects TRBV7-2 to TRBJ2-7; D gene ambiguous. CDR1 and CDR2 (germline): SGHTA, FQGNSA. Between the trimmed V and J ends, which lost 3 bases and 3 bases, there was a span of 6 bases. The CDR3 has 12 residues. The CDR3: CASSFSGYEQYF. The CDR3 DNA follows: TGTGCCAGCAGCTTCTCAGGCTACGAGCAGTACTTC.